This record looks at one T cell receptor (beta chain) sequence and its context. Time point reported: after trial treatment. Specified treatment: LDRT plus nivolumab, ipilimumab, low-dose cyclophosphamide and aspirin (RACIN trial). Administered to the donors were nivolumab, ipilimumab, aspirin, low-dose cyclophosphamide and low-dose radiotherapy. The data derive from a study of low-dose radiotherapy and immunotherapy resistance in tumors. Study background: Intravenous ipilimumab 1 mg/kg every six weeks was given with nivolumab 240 mg every two weeks.

The germline V and J ends were trimmed by 5 bases and 5 bases, with 21 bases remaining between them. Germline loops: CDR1 KGHDR, CDR2 SFDVKD. The CDR3 consists of 17 residues. Priming of first-strand cDNA relied on TRAV- and TRBV-specific primers (covering alpha and beta chains). With a V-primer adapter and a constant-region primer, TCRs were amplified for approximately 19 PCR cycles. TCRdb called the reads again in MiXCR, with one record for every CDR3 protein. The sample has about 39,000 distinct CDR3 sequences; less than 25% are singletons. The source of this sequence is a female donor with ovarian cancer. The chain combines TRBV24-1 with TRBJ2-1, with D maybe TRBD2 (6 bases). The specimen comprised PBMCs, sampled after low-dose radiotherapy plus immunotherapy. CDR3 region: CATSGGGRGPRDNEQFF. CDR3 nucleotides: TGTGCCACCAGTGGGGGTGGGCGGGGTCCCCGGGACAATGAGCAGTTCTTC.